These 9 T cell receptor beta chains were all obtained from the same sample, sequenced in a study of blood T cells in healthy people across ages. For the second PCR, which ran for roughly 7 to 11 cycles, a sample-barcoded 5' primer and a J-beta primer mix were used. TCRdb passed the 5' RACE reads through MiXCR, listing each CDR3 protein once. This repertoire shows approximately 2,000,000 distinct CDR3 sequences, 35% to 50% found once; its top ten account for roughly 23%. Source material: blood. The receptors were gathered from a human donor in good health.

This chain joins TRBV29-1 and TRBJ2-3, with 7 positions matching TRBD1. V shed 6 bases and J 2 bases; nucleotides not matched to a gene: 8. The CDR3 is 14 residues long. Per the germline V gene, CDR1 is SQVTM and CDR2 is ANQGSEA. Here the CDR3 DNA reads TGCAGCGTGGCGCCGGGACAGACCACAGATACGCAGTATTTT. Amino acid sequence: CSVAPGQTTDTQYF.

The chain couples TRBV5-1 to TRBJ2-5; D might be TRBD1 (5 bases). V was cut by 3 bases and J by 4 bases, with 13 bases left in between. Germline V gene sequence: CDR1 SGHRS, CDR2 YFSETQ. The CDR3 sequence is 14 residues long. CDR3 DNA sequence: TGCGCCAGCAGCTGGGATCCAGGGCGAGAGACCCAGTACTTC. Translated, it gives CASSWDPGRETQYF.

This chain uses TRBV29-1 with TRBJ1-1; D not resolved. V lost 1 base and J 2 bases, leaving 11 bases between the germline ends. From germline, CDR1 is SQVTM and CDR2 ANQGSEA. The CDR3 totals 14 residues. The CDR3 spells CSVEALLTNTEAFF. The CDR3 DNA reads TGCAGCGTTGAAGCTCTACTGACTAACACTGAAGCTTTCTTT.

V gene TRBV11-2 combines with J gene TRBJ2-4; weak D call: TRBD2 (5 bases). The ends were cut back, 2 bases at V and 5 bases at J, with 19 bases in the middle. CDR1 and CDR2 from the germline V gene are SGHAT and FQNNGV. This CDR3 has 17 amino acids. The CDR3 is CASSLSPDGNLENIQYF. The CDR3 nucleotides are TGTGCCAGCAGCTTATCCCCAGACGGGAACCTTGAAAACATTCAGTACTTC.

This clonotype was seen a few times. The J gene is TRBJ2-7, the V gene TRBV6-5; maybe TRBD1 (5 bases). This CDR3 is 14 amino acids long. Germline CDR1 MNHEY, CDR2 SVGAGI. V was pared by 7 bases and J by 1 base, with 14 bases between. The CDR3: CASTRRQTSYEQYF. For the CDR3, the DNA is TGTGCCAGCACCCGCAGACAGACTTCCTACGAGCAGTACTTC.

The rearrangement uses TRBV20-1 and TRBJ1-1; D not resolved. CDR1 is DFQATT and CDR2 is SNEGSKA in the germline V gene (reference sequence). Between the trimmed V and J ends, which lost 4 bases and 8 bases, there was a span of 17 bases. This CDR3 spans 13 amino acids. CDR3: CSATHTQRGEAFF. The CDR3 DNA reads TGCAGTGCTACTCACACCCAGCGGGGAGAAGCTTTCTTT.

Of note for this clonotype: With a much larger clone just one base away, this may be a read error. The chain has TRBV28 and TRBJ2-7; 7 bases are shared with TRBD2. The V gene's germline CDR1 is MDHEN and CDR2 SYDVKM. CDR3 size: 14 residues. CDR3 sequence: CASSSGTTPYGQYF. The CDR3 DNA reads as TGTGCCAGCAGTTCAGGGACTACCCCCTACGGGCAGTACTTC.

J is TRBJ2-7 and V is TRBV20-1, with D maybe TRBD1 (8 bases). The CDR3 contains 14 residues. Trimming cost V 6 bases and J 1 base, with 16 bases left between them. CDR1 and CDR2 from the germline V gene are DFQATT and SNEGSKA (reference sequence). CDR3 sequence reads: CSAPAGQASYEQYF. The CDR3 region has the DNA TGCAGTGCCCCAGCGGGACAGGCGTCCTACGAGCAGTACTTC.

This clonotype was seen only a few times. The chain uses TRBV7-9 and TRBJ1-5; 8 positions agree with TRBD1. Germline V gene sequence: CDR1 SEHNR, CDR2 FQNEAQ (reference sequence). V was pared by 3 bases and J by 3 bases, with 13 bases of the junction left unmatched. The CDR3 length is 18 residues. The CDR3 sequence is CASSFDPGQVPLNQPQHF. The CDR3, as DNA: TGTGCCAGCAGCTTTGATCCGGGACAGGTGCCCCTCAATCAGCCCCAGCATTTT.